At least ten counts were recorded for the clone carrying this TCR beta chain. The antigen remains undetermined. The V and J ends lost 6 bases and 9 bases, in that order; junction bases with no gene match: 11. In germline, CDR1 is MDHEN, CDR2 SYDVKM. The CDR3 has 15 amino acids. The source of the sample is a study of regulatory T cells in long-lasting Graves disease. Time point defined: newly diagnosed GD, antithyroid drugs for less than 3 months. The authors made the TCR library using RNA they extracted from PBMCs. Arm-PCR of CDR3 regions with iRepertoire HTBI primers generated TCR beta libraries. As processed by the authors: Sample data revealed about 60 TRBV and over 12 TRBJ segments. TCRdb passed the multiplex PCR reads through MiXCR, listing each CDR3 protein once. The V and J calls reflect TCRdb's pipeline rather than the authors' work. The sample records 500,000 or so distinct CDR3 sequences, around 15% being singletons.

Broader study findings: Preferential use of TRBV28, TRBJ1-2 and TRBJ2-5 was seen in persistent disease.

This same sample was also part of a study on T cells in Graves' hyperthyroidism and ophthalmopathy. This second study notes: The hyperthyroidism was newly diagnosed and had lasted under 2 months; the patients were aged 18 to 65.

This clonotype was sampled from a woman aged 50 to 60 with Graves disease. The J gene is TRBJ2-1, the V gene TRBV28, with 10 bases fitting TRBD2. The sequenced sample was peripheral blood mononuclear cells (PBMCs), obtained at new diagnosis, from a patient treated with antithyroid drugs. The CDR3 DNA reads as TGTGCCAGCAGCCTATCCACTAGCGGGACTATTGAGCAGTTCTTC. This sequence encodes CASSLSTSGTIEQFF. Complete variable domain (other parts from reference TRBV28 and TRBJ2-1): DVKVTQSSRYLVKRTGEKVFLECVQDMDHENMFWYRQDPGLGLRLIYFSYDVKMKEKGDIPEGYSVSREKKERFSLILESASTNQTSMYLCASSLSTSGTIEQFFGPGTRLTVL.